Listed below are T cell receptor beta chains from one sample, sequenced in a study of PD-1 blockade in classical Hodgkin lymphoma. Clones were read by immunoSEQ multiplex PCR, and TCRdb kept only the in-frame ones, dropping some. The sample includes tens of thousands of clones, roughly four fifths of them seen just once. This sample comprised peripheral blood mononuclear cells (PBMCs), obtained before the second cycle of nivolumab. The receptors were sampled from a human donor with classical Hodgkin lymphoma. Each CDR3 is given with its conserved first and last residue. A D gene is named only where the DNA matches it firmly. Size tells how often a clone was seen (once, few, many) or the class of an expanded clone, and some rows leave it out.

CDR3nt	CDR3aa	abundance	d_gene	v_gene	j_gene
TGCAGCGTCGGCCTAGCGGGGGGGCCCGTCAATGAGCAGTTCTTC	CSVGLAGGPVNEQFF	-	TRBD2	TRBV29-1	TRBJ2-1
TGCGCCAGCAGTGACCGTGACAAAAACATTCAGTACTTC	CASSDRDKNIQYF	-	-	TRBV10-1	TRBJ2-4
TGTGCCAGCAGCTTAATCAGCGGGGGGCCCGGGGATACGCAGTATTTT	CASSLISGGPGDTQYF	-	TRBD2	TRBV7-8	TRBJ2-3
TGTGCCAGCAGCTTAGAGGGCACCATCTATGGCTACACCTTC	CASSLEGTIYGYTF	few	-	TRBV7-9	TRBJ1-2
TGCGCCAGCAGCCAAGAGACGAACAATTCACCCCTCCACTTT	CASSQETNNSPLHF	-	-	TRBV4-1	TRBJ1-6
TGTGCCAGTAGAGCACAGGGGGCAAGTCAGCCCCAGCATTTT	CASRAQGASQPQHF	-	TRBD1	TRBV19	TRBJ1-5
TGTGCCAGCAGCCCCGCCCGGTCCGGGTGGGTGGAGCAGTTCTTC	CASSPARSGWVEQFF	-	-	TRBV5-4	TRBJ2-1
TGTGCCAGCTCACCATCGGACAACTTCTATGGCTACACCTTC	CASSPSDNFYGYTF	-	-	TRBV18	TRBJ1-2
TGTGCCAGTAGTATAGAGACCCAGGTCAGCTCCTACAATGAGCAGTTCTTC	CASSIETQVSSYNEQFF	-	-	TRBV19	TRBJ2-1
TGTGCCAGCAGTTTATCGAGGAATTTGGCCACTGAAGCTTTCTTT	CASSLSRNLATEAFF	-	-	TRBV27	TRBJ1-1
TGTGCCAGCAGTGAAGGCAGGGGGTTTCTGCATTCTGGGGCCAACGTCCTGACTTTC	CASSEGRGFLHSGANVLTF	few	TRBD1	TRBV2	TRBJ2-6
TGTGCCAGCAGCTTAGAGGCAGGGGGCGCATTAGGCTACACCTTC	CASSLEAGGALGYTF	-	TRBD1	TRBV7-6	TRBJ1-2
TGTGCCAGCAGCTCCTACAGGGGGATGAACACTGAAGCTTTCTTT	CASSSYRGMNTEAFF	-	TRBD1	TRBV7-2	TRBJ1-1
TGTGCCAGCAGCCAAGTTATAGGTGCAGGGGCCTCCTACGAGCAGTACTTC	CASSQVIGAGASYEQYF	-	-	TRBV4-2	TRBJ2-7
TGTGCCAGCAGTTACACTGAGAACACTGAAGCTTTCTTT	CASSYTENTEAFF	medium-sized	-	TRBV6-5	TRBJ1-1
TGTGCCAGCAGCTCCGGGGAGGGGGGCACCGGGGAGCTGTTTTTT	CASSSGEGGTGELFF	once	-	TRBV6-5	TRBJ2-2
TGTGCCAGCACCGAGTGGGGGACGCAGTATTTT	CASTEWGTQYF	-	-	TRBV27	TRBJ2-3
TGTGCCAGCAGCTTCCCATACGGGGAGCAGTTCTTC	CASSFPYGEQFF	-	-	TRBV28	TRBJ2-1
TGTGCCATCAGTGAGTCGGAGGGGGCGAGTAATTCACCCCTCCACTTT	CAISESEGASNSPLHF	few	TRBD1	TRBV10-3	TRBJ1-6
TGTGCCAGCACTCTATCACACTGGCAGTCGGCCGGGGAGCTGTTTTTT	CASTLSHWQSAGELFF	-	-	TRBV11-1	TRBJ2-2
TGCAGCGTAACCTCTAGCGGGGACCCCCACAATGAGCAGTTCTTC	CSVTSSGDPHNEQFF	-	TRBD2	TRBV29-1	TRBJ2-1
TGTGCCAGCAGGACATGGACAGGGATTGAAGCTTTCTTT	CASRTWTGIEAFF	few	TRBD1	TRBV28	TRBJ1-1
TGTGCCAGCAGGATAACAGGGGGCGGGGGCTACACCTTC	CASRITGGGGYTF	-	TRBD1	TRBV5-4	TRBJ1-2
TGTGCCTGGATTAGCAGCCAACTAAACTATGGCTACACCTTC	CAWISSQLNYGYTF	-	-	TRBV30	TRBJ1-2
TGTGCCAGCAGCCTTACAGGAATTGGGGCCAACGTCCTGACTTTC	CASSLTGIGANVLTF	-	-	TRBV27	TRBJ2-6
TGTGCCAGCAGCCCATTTCACAGCACAGATACGCAGTATTTT	CASSPFHSTDTQYF	-	-	TRBV7-3	TRBJ2-3
TGTGCCTGGAGCTTTCAACAGGGTATCTCTCAGCCCCAGCATTTT	CAWSFQQGISQPQHF	few	-	TRBV30	TRBJ1-5
TGTGCCAGCTCACAAAACTCAGGGGGCGATCCGGGCTACACCTTC	CASSQNSGGDPGYTF	once	TRBD1	TRBV18	TRBJ1-2
TGTGCCAGCAGTTACCTCCCGAGGACTGAAGCTTTCTTT	CASSYLPRTEAFF	-	-	TRBV6-5	TRBJ1-1
TGTGCCAGCAGCGGAGGGAACACCGGGGAGCTGTTTTTT	CASSGGNTGELFF	-	-	TRBV11-2	TRBJ2-2
TGTGCCAGCAGCCAGACTCGGGGGGGCGCAGATACGCAGTATTTT	CASSQTRGGADTQYF	-	TRBD2	TRBV7-2	TRBJ2-3
TGTGCCAGCAGCTTAGTTTGGGCAGGGAACTATGGCTACACCTTC	CASSLVWAGNYGYTF	-	-	TRBV11-2	TRBJ1-2
TGCGCCAGCAGCCAAGATATCGGGATCGGAAACACCATATATTTT	CASSQDIGIGNTIYF	-	-	TRBV4-3	TRBJ1-3
TGTGCCAGCAGTACCTCCGGGACAGGGAAGCAGACCCAGTACTTC	CASSTSGTGKQTQYF	-	TRBD1	TRBV6-1	TRBJ2-5
TGTGCCAGCAGCTCCGGGGAAGAGACCCAGTACTTC	CASSSGEETQYF	-	-	TRBV5-4	TRBJ2-5
TGTGCCAGCAGCTTGGGAGGTTATGGAGGCGAGCAGTACTTC	CASSLGGYGGEQYF	-	-	TRBV5-6	TRBJ2-7
TGTGCCAGCAGTTTAGAGGTGGGCGAGCAGTACTTC	CASSLEVGEQYF	-	-	TRBV28	TRBJ2-7
TGCGCCAGCAGCCACACCCGGAAGACGGTAGTGAACACTGAAGCTTTCTTT	CASSHTRKTVVNTEAFF	-	-	TRBV4-3	TRBJ1-1
TGTGCCAGCAGCGTATTTGGTCAGGGGAAGGATGGCTACACCTTC	CASSVFGQGKDGYTF	-	-	TRBV9	TRBJ1-2
TGTGCCAGCAGCTCGCCCCAGGAATCCTACAATGAGCAGTTCTTC	CASSSPQESYNEQFF	few	-	TRBV13	TRBJ2-1
TGTGCCAGCAGCCTTACAGGGGGTTACACAGATACGCAGTATTTT	CASSLTGGYTDTQYF	-	TRBD1	TRBV7-3	TRBJ2-3
TGTGCCAGCAGCTTTCAGGGCAATGAGCAGTTCTTC	CASSFQGNEQFF	-	-	TRBV5-4	TRBJ2-1
TGTGCCAGCAGCCCCCCCGGGAGGGGAACACCATCCAGAGAGACCCAGTACTTC	CASSPPGRGTPSRETQYF	-	TRBD2	TRBV7-6	TRBJ2-5
TGCGCCAGCAGCCAACCGGGGAGCAATCAGCCCCAGCATTTT	CASSQPGSNQPQHF	-	-	TRBV4-1	TRBJ1-5
TGTGCCAGCAGTTCCGTGGGTGTCACTGAAGCTTTCTTT	CASSSVGVTEAFF	-	-	TRBV6-6	TRBJ1-1
TGTGCCAGCAGTTATACAGGGGTCACTGAAGCTTTCTTT	CASSYTGVTEAFF	-	TRBD1	TRBV5-4	TRBJ1-1
TGTGCCAGTAGCGCGGGTGACAGGGGGAATGAAAAACTGTTTTTT	CASSAGDRGNEKLFF	-	TRBD1	TRBV19	TRBJ1-4
TGTGCCAGCAGTCAAAGGTCCGACGCCGCCTACGAGCAGTACTTC	CASSQRSDAAYEQYF	-	-	TRBV27	TRBJ2-7
TGCGCCAGCAGCCAAGGACTCAGGGAGCACGAGCAGTACTTC	CASSQGLREHEQYF	-	-	TRBV4-1	TRBJ2-7
TGCGCCAGCAGCCAAGAGACAGGGGGCTACAATGAGCAGTTCTTC	CASSQETGGYNEQFF	-	TRBD1	TRBV4-3	TRBJ2-1